Listed below are T cell receptor beta chains from one sample, sequenced in a study of TIL therapy for anti-PD-1-resistant metastatic lung cancer. Assay: immunoSEQ multiplex PCR; the TCRdb copy retains only in-frame clones and omits some. The repertoire consists of more than 45,000 clones, with more than 60% occurring once and the leading ten covering 1.8%. Material: blood, obtained at baseline. These receptors were obtained from a person between 30 and 79 years old with non-small cell lung cancer. Both conserved end residues are part of each CDR3. The order of the fields is CDR3 protein, clone size, V gene. Part of the rows lack a size; the others show once, few, many or a class for expanded clones.

CDR3aa: CASSVERSSYNEQFF
abundance: NA
v_gene: TRBV9

CDR3aa: CASSLVEGVGYGYTF
abundance: few
v_gene: TRBV7-9

CDR3aa: CASSPSLAGGTDTQYF
abundance: NA
v_gene: TRBV4-2

CDR3aa: CASSYRVENTEAFF
abundance: NA
v_gene: TRBV27

CDR3aa: CASSVVGDTIYF
abundance: NA
v_gene: TRBV9

CDR3aa: CASSSGQGNYGYTF
abundance: once
v_gene: TRBV7-6

CDR3aa: CASSEIGTGTYEQYF
abundance: NA
v_gene: TRBV6-1

CDR3aa: CSVEGLAGGYNEQFF
abundance: NA
v_gene: TRBV29-1

CDR3aa: CASSTRTSGSYNEQFF
abundance: NA
v_gene: TRBV7-9

CDR3aa: CASSLGLETDTQYF
abundance: NA
v_gene: TRBV28

CDR3aa: CASTPTPDRGTEAFF
abundance: NA
v_gene: TRBV5-1